Each of the 30 T cell receptor beta chains below was sequenced from the same sample in a study of regulatory T cells in long-lasting Graves disease. Time point specified: newly diagnosed GD, antithyroid drugs for less than 3 months. PBMC-derived RNA was used for the TCR library. CDR3 regions were amplified by Arm-PCR using iRepertoire HTBI primers to build TCR beta libraries. MiXCR, applied by TCRdb to the multiplex PCR reads, yields one record per CDR3 protein. The table lists about 520,000 distinct CDR3 sequences, approximately 12% of them singletons. The same specimen was also included in a second study, on T cells in Graves' hyperthyroidism and ophthalmopathy.

Specimen: peripheral blood mononuclear cells (PBMCs), collected at new diagnosis, from a patient treated with antithyroid drugs. The receptors were sampled from a woman in her 30s with Graves disease.

The chain uses TRBV7-9 and TRBJ1-4; perhaps TRBD1 as D (6 bases). Germline V gene sequence: CDR1 SEHNR, CDR2 FQNEAQ (reference sequence). Between the trimmed V and J ends, which lost 5 bases and 10 bases, there was a span of 20 bases. CDR3 size: 15 residues. The CDR3 DNA reads as TGTGCCAGCAGCGCCACAGGGATGTGGCTGCGAAAACTGTTTTTT. Translating it yields CASSATGMWLRKLFF.

This chain joins TRBV2 and TRBJ2-1, with D perhaps TRBD1 or TRBD2 (5 bases each). CDR1 is SNHLY, CDR2 FYNNEI, per germline. V lost 6 bases and J lost 14, with 14 bases in between. The CDR3 loop spans 11 amino acids. This CDR3 is CASREGPLEFF. As DNA, the CDR3 is TGTGCCAGCAGAGAGGGACCACTGGAGTTCTTC. Combining the CDR3 with reference TRBV2 and TRBJ2-1 gives the whole variable domain EPEVTQTPSHQVTQMGQEVILRCVPISNHLYFYWYRQILGQKVEFLVSFYNNEISEKSEIFDDQFSVERPDGSNFTLKIRSTKLEDSAMYFCASREGPLEFFGPGTRLTVL.

This clonotype was recorded many times. The chain combines TRBV5-1 with TRBJ1-6; 10 nucleotides match TRBD1. The V and J ends lost 5 bases and 9 bases, in that order; junction bases with no gene match: 8. The CDR3 is 15 amino acids. CDR1 SGHRS and CDR2 YFSETQ come from the germline V gene. CDR3 in DNA: TGCGCCAGCAGACGGGGGACAGGGGATGGTTCACCCCTCCACTTT. Protein product: CASRRGTGDGSPLHF.

This clonotype was counted a few times. V and J are TRBV24-1 and TRBJ2-2, with D uncertain. The germline CDR1 and CDR2 sequences are KGHDR and SFDVKD. The CDR3 is 12 residues long. V lost 9 bases to trimming and J lost 5 bases, with 9 bases between them. CDR3 sequence: CATRGLTGELFF. CDR3 coding DNA: TGTGCCACCCGCGGTTTAACCGGGGAGCTGTTTTTT.

In its sample, this clonotype was seen many times. This chain links TRBV15 with TRBJ2-5; no clear D gene. The CDR3 totals 17 residues. Per germline, CDR1 LNHNV and CDR2 YYDKDF (reference sequence). Trimming left V 0 bases short and J 2 bases short, with 16 bases between. CDR3 sequence reads: CATSRDQAARRQETQYF. As DNA, the CDR3 is TGTGCCACCAGCAGAGATCAGGCAGCGAGAAGGCAAGAGACCCAGTACTTC.

This clonotype was detected many times. The V and J genes are TRBV28 and TRBJ2-1, with unresolved D. The CDR3 has 15 residues. The germline V and J ends were trimmed by 1 base and 1 base, with 8 bases remaining between them. The germline gives CDR1 MDHEN, CDR2 SYDVKM. As DNA, the CDR3 is TGTGCCAGCAGTTTATCCGGAGAGTCCTACAATGAGCAGTTCTTC. Encoded protein: CASSLSGESYNEQFF.

This clonotype appeared a few times. The germline gene is not matched at one end of the junction; a read error may be the cause. The rearrangement links TRBV27 to TRBJ1-2; 8 bases match TRBD1. The CDR3 contains 15 residues. Germline-derived CDR1 and CDR2 are MNHEY and SMNVEV (reference sequence). CDR3 bases: TGTTCCAGCGGAAGGACAGGGCCAAACCTCTATGGCTACACCTTC. Translating gives CSSGRTGPNLYGYTF.

As for this clonotype: This may be a read error, as it is one base from a much larger clone. This sequence joins TRBV24-1 and TRBJ2-1, with D maybe TRBD1 (5 bases). This CDR3 contains 15 residues. CDR1 is KGHDR and CDR2 is SFDVKD in the germline V gene. The chain's CDR3 is CATSDWGRSPYEQLF. CDR3 nucleotides: TGTGCCACCAGTGATTGGGGCCGCAGCCCCTATGAGCAGCTCTTC.

A few counts support this clonotype. The rearrangement links TRBV5-6 to TRBJ1-5; the D gene is possibly TRBD1 (5 bases). Trimming pared 0 bases from V and 1 base from J, leaving 8 bases between. This CDR3 is built from 15 residues. CDR1 and CDR2 (germline): SGHDT, YYEEEE. CDR3 residues: CASSLGEGSNQPQHF. CDR3 DNA sequence: TGTGCCAGCAGCTTGGGCGAGGGGAGCAATCAGCCCCAGCATTTT. Using reference TRBV5-6 and TRBJ1-5 for the parts outside the CDR3, the full variable domain is DAGVTQSPTHLIKTRGQQVTLRCSPKSGHDTVSWYQQALGQGPQFIFQYYEEEERQRGNFPDRFSGHQFPNYSSELNVNALLLGDSALYLCASSLGEGSNQPQHFGDGTRLSIL.

As regards this clonotype: The junction departs from the called germline gene at one end, perhaps through a read error. Here the CDR3 DNA reads TGTGCCAGCAGTTTAGCGGGGAACACTAAAGCTTTCTTT. Translation gives CASSLAGNTKAFF. The chain recombines TRBV7-8 with TRBJ1-1, with D unresolved. The CDR3 spans 13 residues. Per the germline V gene, CDR1 is SGHVS and CDR2 is FQNEAQ.

This clonotype occurred many times. This CDR3 reads CASSLGPGEQPQHF. CDR3 DNA: TGTGCCAGCAGCTTGGGGCCAGGGGAACAGCCCCAGCATTTT. This chain connects TRBV5-6 to TRBJ1-5, with D maybe TRBD1 (6 bases). The V and J ends lost 0 bases and 7 bases respectively, with 11 bases between them. The germline V gene has CDR1 SGHDT and CDR2 YYEEEE. This CDR3 region has 14 residues.

This clonotype was recorded at least ten times. This rearrangement joins TRBV6-1 to TRBJ2-7; maybe TRBD2 (5 bases). Germline V gene data show CDR1 as MNHNS and CDR2 as SASEGT. Trimming took off 9 bases at V and 7 bases at J, with 16 bases between the two ends. The CDR3 loop spans 12 amino acids. CDR3 residues: CASYREGQEQYF. For the CDR3, the DNA is TGTGCCAGTTATCGCGAGGGTCAAGAGCAGTACTTC.

This clonotype was recorded at least ten times. The chain has TRBV6-2 or TRBV6-3 and TRBJ2-1, with 14 bases that match TRBD2. J lost 0 bases, V lost 0 bases, and 16 bases had no gene match. The CDR3 has 23 amino acids. Germline lookup yields CDR1 MNHEY and CDR2 SVGEGT. The DNA for the CDR3 is TGTGCCAGCAGTTACTCGAGATTCATCGGGACTAGCGGGAGATTGCCCTCCTACAATGAGCAGTTCTTC. Translating it yields CASSYSRFIGTSGRLPSYNEQFF.

This clonotype was seen a few times. One end of the junction varies from germline; a read error may be responsible. J is TRBJ2-1 and V is TRBV27; 12 positions match TRBD2. Per germline, CDR1 MNHEY and CDR2 SMNVEV (reference sequence). CDR3 length: 15 amino acids. CDR3 region: CANSETSGSYNEQFF. The CDR3 DNA reads as TGTGCCAACAGTGAGACTAGCGGGAGCTACAATGAGCAGTTCTTC.

The rearrangement uses TRBV5-1 and TRBJ2-7; 8 bases align to TRBD1. CDR1 and CDR2 from the germline V gene are SGHRS and YFSETQ. This CDR3 has 14 residues. V dropped 4 bases and J dropped 7; count of bases not matched to a gene: 10. CDR3 sequence: CASSGGTGLGEQYF. In nucleotides, the CDR3 is TGCGCCAGCAGCGGGGGGACAGGTCTTGGGGAGCAGTACTTC.

This clonotype was found a few times. The junction shows a germline mismatch at one end, possibly a read error. V is TRBV27 and J is TRBJ2-5, with D tentatively TRBD1 (6 bases). This CDR3 contains 17 residues. The germline V gene encodes CDR1 MNHEY and CDR2 SMNVEV (reference sequence). Here the CDR3 DNA reads TGTGCCTGCAGTTTCTCGGCCCCAGCAACAGGGTTAGAGGCCCAGTACTTC. This sequence encodes CACSFSAPATGLEAQYF.

In this sample, this clonotype turned up many times. The chain employs TRBV6-2 or TRBV6-3 and TRBJ2-5, with D tentatively TRBD1 or TRBD2 (5 bases each). Germline V gene lookup returns CDR1 MNHEY and CDR2 SVGEGT. V was trimmed by 2 bases and J by 0 bases, leaving 10 bases between them. CDR3 size: 15 residues. The CDR3 sequence: CASSYPGTDQETQYF. The CDR3, as DNA: TGTGCCAGCAGTTACCCCGGGACGGACCAAGAGACCCAGTACTTC.

This clonotype was observed many times. The chain is built from TRBV7-2 and TRBJ2-5; possibly TRBD1 or TRBD2 for D (7 bases each). The ends were cut back, 0 bases at V and 5 bases at J, with 16 bases in the middle. Germline CDR1 and CDR2: SGHTA and FQGNSA. CDR3 length equals 16 residues. The CDR3: CASSLAKTGREETQYF. The CDR3 nucleotides are TGTGCCAGCAGCTTAGCGAAGACAGGGCGGGAGGAGACCCAGTACTTC.

This clonotype came up a few times. This chain joins TRBV5-8 and TRBJ2-5; 8 bases map to TRBD1. The V gene's germline CDR1 is SGHTS and CDR2 YDEGEE. The V gene end was trimmed by 5 bases and the J gene end by 5 bases; junction bases not matched to a gene: 5. The length of the CDR3 is 13 residues. The CDR3 coding sequence is TGTGCCAGCAGGCATACAGGGGGGGAGACCCAGTACTTC. Residues: CASRHTGGETQYF.

This clonotype was counted many times. CDR3 loop: CASSLKRLYEQYF. The DNA for the CDR3 is TGTGCCAGCAGTTTAAAGAGGCTATACGAGCAGTACTTC. V is TRBV27 and J is TRBJ2-7; D ambiguous. Trimming left V 2 bases short and J 4 bases short, with 9 bases between. Germline lookup yields CDR1 MNHEY and CDR2 SMNVEV (reference sequence). CDR3 size: 13 residues.

This clonotype was detected many times. V is TRBV7-2 and J is TRBJ2-4; maybe TRBD1 (6 bases). This CDR3 is built from 14 residues. The V gene lost 3 bases and the J gene lost 1 base, with 7 bases spanning the gap. In germline, CDR1 is SGHTA, CDR2 FQGNSA. The CDR3 DNA follows: TGTGCCAGCAGCTTGGGACATGCCAAAAACATTCAGTACTTC. Translated: CASSLGHAKNIQYF.

Remarks on this clonotype: A far larger clone is only one base removed, so a read error is likely. The chain links TRBV11-3 to TRBJ2-7, with TRBD2 identical over 8 bases. This CDR3 is built from 14 residues. Germline loops: CDR1 SGHNT, CDR2 YENEEA. The CDR3, as DNA: TGTGCCAGCAACTTAGCGGGACTAAACTACGAGCAGTACTTC. It encodes CASNLAGLNYEQYF.

Regarding this clonotype: This could be a read error, since a much larger clone is one nucleotide away. The chain employs TRBV6-1 and TRBJ1-1; D is unresolved. Germline V gene data show CDR1 as MNHNS and CDR2 as SASEGT. This CDR3 has 12 amino acids. CDR3 protein: CASSRLLAEALF. CDR3 nucleotides: TGTGCCAGCAGCAGACTATTGGCTGAAGCTCTCTTT.

This clonotype was observed at least ten times. The chain carries TRBV6-5 and TRBJ1-2, with a possible D match to TRBD1 (5 bases). The germline CDR1 and CDR2 sequences are MNHEY and SVGAGI. V was trimmed by 2 bases and J by 5 bases, leaving 9 bases between them. The CDR3 has 13 residues. This CDR3 is CASSYVPGYGYTF. The CDR3 DNA follows: TGTGCCAGCAGTTACGTGCCAGGGTATGGCTACACCTTC.

In this sample, this clonotype turned up many times. The chain is built from TRBV20-1 and TRBJ1-6; D remains unclear. Germline CDR1 DFQATT, CDR2 SNEGSKA (reference sequence). V shed 1 base and J shed 2 bases, with 12 bases lying between them. This CDR3 contains 16 residues. The CDR3 coding sequence is TGCAGTGCTAGAGTTGGAGGGCGCACCTATAATTCACCCCTCCACTTT. Protein sequence: CSARVGGRTYNSPLHF.

The J gene is TRBJ1-2, the V gene TRBV2; D is unresolved. Germline CDR1 SNHLY, CDR2 FYNNEI. With 5 bases removed from V and 3 bases from J, the gap between germline ends came to 13 bases. The CDR3 runs 14 residues. The CDR3 reads CASSRRELDYGYTF. The CDR3 DNA follows: TGTGCCAGCAGTCGTCGGGAGTTGGACTATGGCTACACCTTC. Together with reference TRBV2 and TRBJ1-2, the CDR3 gives the full variable domain: EPEVTQTPSHQVTQMGQEVILRCVPISNHLYFYWYRQILGQKVEFLVSFYNNEISEKSEIFDDQFSVERPDGSNFTLKIRSTKLEDSAMYFCASSRRELDYGYTFGSGTRLTVV.

In this sample, this clonotype turned up many times. The chain employs TRBV20-1 and TRBJ2-3; possible D gene TRBD2, 5 bases. The V and J ends lost 7 bases and 0 bases respectively, with 14 bases between them. The CDR3 is 14 amino acids. Germline lookup yields CDR1 DFQATT and CDR2 SNEGSKA (reference sequence). CDR3: CSVRESYSTDTQYF. CDR3 DNA sequence: TGCAGTGTTAGGGAGAGTTACAGCACAGATACGCAGTATTTT.

The chain uses TRBV10-1 and TRBJ2-1; TRBD1 aligns across 9 bases. CDR1 WNHNN and CDR2 SYGVQD come from the germline V gene (reference sequence). The CDR3 covers 16 residues. Trimming took 4 bases from V and 6 from J; bases not matched to a gene: 10. The CDR3 DNA sequence: TGCGCCAGCAGTGTTGCCGGGACAGGGAATCCCAATGAGCAGTTCTTC. Translated, it gives CASSVAGTGNPNEQFF.

This clonotype was detected many times. This chain connects TRBV2 to TRBJ1-1; D uncertain. Germline V gene data show CDR1 as SNHLY and CDR2 as FYNNEI. The V gene lost 4 bases and the J gene lost 0 bases, with 12 bases spanning the gap. The CDR3 is 15 amino acids. CDR3 sequence: CASSAGHGMNTEAFF. CDR3 DNA: TGTGCCAGCAGTGCGGGTCATGGCATGAACACTGAAGCTTTCTTT.

This clonotype was recorded many times. This chain uses TRBV20-1 with TRBJ1-4; D remains ambiguous. Germline-derived CDR1 and CDR2 are DFQATT and SNEGSKA (reference sequence). The CDR3 runs to 14 residues. With 6 bases removed from V and 0 bases from J, the gap between germline ends came to 11 bases. This CDR3 is CSAAPYATNEKLFF. The CDR3 DNA follows: TGCAGTGCAGCACCCTATGCAACTAATGAAAAACTGTTTTTT.